This T cell receptor beta chain was captured by sequencing in a study of metastatic and nonmetastatic thyroid tumors. All patients reached thyroid surgery having received no treatment beforehand. MiXCR was used by TCRdb to re-call the PCR reads. The sample consists of 22,000 or so clones, approximately 23% of them appearing once. This clone was recorded once. The sample consisted of tumor tissue. The TCR originated in a female donor with papillary thyroid cancer or a benign thyroid nodule (not recorded which). Some clones in this sample may be carry-over from other donors' samples.

CDR3 nucleotide sequence: TGCAGTGCTAGGCGGACTAGCGGGAGGTCCGAGCAGTACTTC. Residues: CSARRTSGRSEQYF. This chain links TRBV20-1 with TRBJ2-7, with TRBD2 matching 14 bases. The V segment lost 3 bases and the J segment 6 bases; nucleotides outside the gene matches: 4. The CDR3 contains 14 residues. In germline, CDR1 is DFQATT, CDR2 SNEGSKA (reference sequence).